These T cell receptor beta chains were read from a single sample in a study of molecular identifiers for immune sequencing clone quantification. TCRdb processed the PCR reads anew with MiXCR; each CDR3 protein has one entry. This sample yields 250,000 to 350,000 distinct CDR3 sequences, of which around a fifth are seen a single time; approximately 0.84% belongs to the top ten. Specimen: naive CD8+ T cells from blood, with Jurkat cell RNA spiked in. All receptors derive from a human donor in good health. Some libraries in this study had Jurkat cell RNA spiked in. The CDR3 runs from the conserved cysteine through the conserved F or W. A D gene is named only where the DNA matches it firmly. The size field is filled for only some rows; it gives once, few, many or a size class.

v_gene: TRBV13; abundance: -; d_gene: TRBD1; j_gene: TRBJ2-7; CDR3nt: TGTGCCAGCAGCACGGGACAGGGGGCGTTGTACGAGCAGTACTTC; CDR3aa: CASSTGQGALYEQYF
v_gene: TRBV7-9; abundance: many; d_gene: -; j_gene: TRBJ2-4; CDR3nt: TGTGCCAGCAGCTTACAGGCCAACTGGGACATTCAGTACTTC; CDR3aa: CASSLQANWDIQYF
v_gene: TRBV11-2; abundance: few; d_gene: TRBD2; j_gene: TRBJ2-1; CDR3nt: TGTGCCAGCAGCGTAAGCGGGGATTTTAACAATGAGCAGTTCTTC; CDR3aa: CASSVSGDFNNEQFF
v_gene: TRBV27; abundance: many; d_gene: -; j_gene: TRBJ1-5; CDR3nt: TGTGCCAGCAGTCCCGGCGTTGGCAATCAGCCCCAGCATTTT; CDR3aa: CASSPGVGNQPQHF
v_gene: TRBV28; abundance: many; d_gene: -; j_gene: TRBJ2-7; CDR3nt: TGTGCCAGCAGCCCCAGCTCCGAGCAGTACTTC; CDR3aa: CASSPSSEQYF
v_gene: TRBV6-5; abundance: -; d_gene: TRBD1; j_gene: TRBJ2-6; CDR3nt: TGTGCCAGCAGTTATTCTGCAGGGGGTAATCCCTCTGGGGCCAACGTCCTGACTTTC; CDR3aa: CASSYSAGGNPSGANVLTF
v_gene: TRBV24-1; abundance: many; d_gene: -; j_gene: TRBJ1-5; CDR3nt: TGTGCCACCAGTGGTATGGGCAATCAGCCCCAGCATTTT; CDR3aa: CATSGMGNQPQHF
v_gene: TRBV27; abundance: many; d_gene: TRBD1; j_gene: TRBJ1-1; CDR3nt: TGTGCCAGCAGTTTCCTCCCGACAGGGGCAAATGAAGCTTTCTTT; CDR3aa: CASSFLPTGANEAFF
v_gene: TRBV6-2/TRBV6-3; abundance: many; d_gene: -; j_gene: TRBJ1-5; CDR3nt: TGTGCCAGCAGCCCCGGGGCTGCTAGCCATCAGCCCCAGCATTTT; CDR3aa: CASSPGAASHQPQHF
v_gene: TRBV4-3; abundance: many; d_gene: -; j_gene: TRBJ2-7; CDR3nt: TGCGCCAGCAGCCAAGGGAACGACGAGCAGTACTTC; CDR3aa: CASSQGNDEQYF
v_gene: TRBV21-1; abundance: many; d_gene: -; j_gene: TRBJ1-4; CDR3nt: TGTGCCAGCAATCCGCGTAAGGGGCGGGCAACTAATGAAAAACTGTTTTTT; CDR3aa: CASNPRKGRATNEKLFF
v_gene: TRBV12-3/TRBV12-4; abundance: many; d_gene: -; j_gene: TRBJ1-4; CDR3nt: TGTGCCAGCAGTTCTAGGGCAGACCGGGTTGAAAAACTGTTTTTT; CDR3aa: CASSSRADRVEKLFF
v_gene: TRBV20-1; abundance: many; d_gene: TRBD2; j_gene: TRBJ2-5; CDR3nt: TGCAGTGCTAGGGCTAGCGGGCCCCAAGAGACCCAGTACTTC; CDR3aa: CSARASGPQETQYF
v_gene: TRBV29-1; abundance: few; d_gene: TRBD2; j_gene: TRBJ2-2; CDR3nt: TGCAGCGTTGAAGAGGTTAGCGGGGGGAACACCGGGGAGCTGTTTTTT; CDR3aa: CSVEEVSGGNTGELFF
v_gene: TRBV6-5; abundance: many; d_gene: TRBD2; j_gene: TRBJ2-7; CDR3nt: TGTGCCAGCAGTTCCCCTCTCCGGGGGGTTCTCGAGCAGTACTTC; CDR3aa: CASSSPLRGVLEQYF
v_gene: TRBV6-1; abundance: -; d_gene: TRBD2; j_gene: TRBJ2-3; CDR3nt: TGTGCCATCCCCTTTAGCGGGAGGGCCACAGATACGCAGTATTTT; CDR3aa: CAIPFSGRATDTQYF
v_gene: TRBV11-3; abundance: -; d_gene: -; j_gene: TRBJ2-1; CDR3nt: TGTGCCAGCAGCTTACCCGGGGGGCAGAATGAGCAGTTCTTC; CDR3aa: CASSLPGGQNEQFF
v_gene: TRBV19; abundance: -; d_gene: -; j_gene: TRBJ2-3; CDR3nt: TGTGCCAGTAGTACAACGGGAACCCGGGGAGATACGCAGTATTTT; CDR3aa: CASSTTGTRGDTQYF
v_gene: TRBV5-1; abundance: many; d_gene: -; j_gene: TRBJ2-5; CDR3nt: TGCGCCAGCAGCTTGGATCCCAGCGGCGAAGAGACCCAGTACTTC; CDR3aa: CASSLDPSGEETQYF
v_gene: TRBV27; abundance: few; d_gene: TRBD1; j_gene: TRBJ2-1; CDR3nt: TGTGCCAGCAGTTTTCGACAGGGGATCTACAATGAGCAGTTCTTC; CDR3aa: CASSFRQGIYNEQFF
v_gene: TRBV29-1; abundance: many; d_gene: -; j_gene: TRBJ2-3; CDR3nt: TGCAGCGTTGAATGGTCGTTACTAGAGGGTCCAGATACGCAGTATTTT; CDR3aa: CSVEWSLLEGPDTQYF
v_gene: TRBV6-2/TRBV6-3; abundance: -; d_gene: TRBD2; j_gene: TRBJ2-1; CDR3nt: TGTGCCAGCAGAGGTATAGCGGGAGCCCCCTACAATGAGCAGTTCTTC; CDR3aa: CASRGIAGAPYNEQFF
v_gene: TRBV27; abundance: few; d_gene: -; j_gene: TRBJ2-3; CDR3nt: TGTGCCAGCCACGGGGGGCTCCTCAGGACAGATACGCAGTATTTT; CDR3aa: CASHGGLLRTDTQYF
v_gene: TRBV7-9; abundance: -; d_gene: -; j_gene: TRBJ1-4; CDR3nt: TGTGCCAACAGCCCCCGGGCGACTAATGAAAAACTGTTTTTT; CDR3aa: CANSPRATNEKLFF
v_gene: TRBV9; abundance: many; d_gene: TRBD1; j_gene: TRBJ2-6; CDR3nt: TGTGCCAGCAGCGGGACAGGGGGCTCTGGGGCCAACGTCCTGACTTTC; CDR3aa: CASSGTGGSGANVLTF
v_gene: TRBV7-8; abundance: many; d_gene: -; j_gene: TRBJ2-7; CDR3nt: TGTGCCAGCAGCCGAGACGGCCCCTCCTACGAGCAGTACTTC; CDR3aa: CASSRDGPSYEQYF
v_gene: TRBV20-1; abundance: many; d_gene: -; j_gene: TRBJ1-3; CDR3nt: TGCAGTGCTAGTTCGGGGGGTAGCCCTGGAAACACCATATATTTT; CDR3aa: CSASSGGSPGNTIYF
v_gene: TRBV27; abundance: -; d_gene: TRBD1; j_gene: TRBJ1-1; CDR3nt: TGTGCCAGCAGTCCCCGGGACAGGGAAGGCCGAGTGAACACTGAAACTTTCTTT; CDR3aa: CASSPRDREGRVNTETFF
v_gene: TRBV4-1; abundance: -; d_gene: TRBD2; j_gene: TRBJ2-1; CDR3nt: TGCGCCAGCAGCCAAGGCCCGGGACTAGATGGCGATGAGCAGTTCTTC; CDR3aa: CASSQGPGLDGDEQFF
v_gene: TRBV11-2; abundance: many; d_gene: TRBD2; j_gene: TRBJ2-7; CDR3nt: TGTGCCAGCAGCCCCCCCCCCGGACTAGCGCGAACCTACGAGCAGTACTTC; CDR3aa: CASSPPPGLARTYEQYF
v_gene: TRBV3-1; abundance: -; d_gene: -; j_gene: TRBJ2-2; CDR3nt: TGTGCCAGCAGCCAATACCCTCGGACTGACACCGGGGAGCTGTTTTTT; CDR3aa: CASSQYPRTDTGELFF
v_gene: TRBV19; abundance: -; d_gene: -; j_gene: TRBJ1-1; CDR3nt: TGTGCCAGTAATTTCGAGGGCGGCGGCCGATTTATACACTTTGAAGCTTTCTTT; CDR3aa: CASNFEGGGRFIHFEAFF
v_gene: TRBV4-3; abundance: -; d_gene: -; j_gene: TRBJ1-1; CDR3nt: TGCGCCAGCAGCCAGCAGGGCGAAGCTTTCTTT; CDR3aa: CASSQQGEAFF
v_gene: TRBV3-1; abundance: -; d_gene: -; j_gene: TRBJ2-3; CDR3nt: TGTGCCTGCAGCCATGCTAGCTCTTGGCCAGATACGCAGTATTTT; CDR3aa: CACSHASSWPDTQYF
v_gene: TRBV12-3/TRBV12-4; abundance: -; d_gene: TRBD2; j_gene: TRBJ2-3; CDR3nt: TGTGCCAGCCAACCCACGGCTAGCGGGAGTCAGGATACGCAGTATTTT; CDR3aa: CASQPTASGSQDTQYF
v_gene: TRBV5-1; abundance: many; d_gene: TRBD2; j_gene: TRBJ2-1; CDR3nt: TGCGCCAGCAGCTTGGTTCTAGCGGGAGTGTCCAATGAGCAGTTCTTC; CDR3aa: CASSLVLAGVSNEQFF
v_gene: TRBV28; abundance: -; d_gene: TRBD2; j_gene: TRBJ2-2; CDR3nt: TGTGCCAGCAGTTGGGGGACTAGCGGGATGGTGAAGGCCGGGGAGCTGTTTTTT; CDR3aa: CASSWGTSGMVKAGELFF
v_gene: TRBV6-5; abundance: many; d_gene: TRBD2; j_gene: TRBJ2-3; CDR3nt: TGTGCCAGCAGATACACTGGACTAGCGGGAGATGGGAACACAGATACGCAGTATTTT; CDR3aa: CASRYTGLAGDGNTDTQYF
v_gene: TRBV23-1; abundance: -; d_gene: TRBD2; j_gene: TRBJ2-2; CDR3nt: TGCGCCAGCAGTCAATTTTGGCGGGAGGGCGAGTACACCGGGGAGCTGTTTTTT; CDR3aa: CASSQFWREGEYTGELFF
v_gene: TRBV6-5; abundance: many; d_gene: TRBD1; j_gene: TRBJ2-1; CDR3nt: TGTGCCAGCAGCGTCCACAGGGGGAGCTCCTACAATGAGCAGTTCTTC; CDR3aa: CASSVHRGSSYNEQFF
v_gene: TRBV6-1; abundance: many; d_gene: TRBD1; j_gene: TRBJ1-4; CDR3nt: TGTGCCAGCAGTGAAGAAGGAACAGGGGGTGAAAAACTGTTTTTT; CDR3aa: CASSEEGTGGEKLFF
v_gene: TRBV27; abundance: -; d_gene: -; j_gene: TRBJ2-2; CDR3nt: TGTGCCAGCAGTTTATTCCCCATGGACACCGGGGAGCTGTTTTTT; CDR3aa: CASSLFPMDTGELFF
v_gene: TRBV27; abundance: few; d_gene: TRBD2; j_gene: TRBJ2-2; CDR3nt: TGTGCCAGCAGTTTGGGGCTAGCGGGAGCTTGGGCCGGGGAGCTGTTTTTT; CDR3aa: CASSLGLAGAWAGELFF
v_gene: TRBV28; abundance: many; d_gene: TRBD2; j_gene: TRBJ2-7; CDR3nt: TGTGCCAGCAGTCCGACTTGGGACTACTCCTACGAGCAGTACTTC; CDR3aa: CASSPTWDYSYEQYF
v_gene: TRBV4-1; abundance: few; d_gene: -; j_gene: TRBJ2-1; CDR3nt: TGCGCCAGCAGCCCTGGGGCGGGGGCGGGTCTGGGGAATGAGCAGTTCTTC; CDR3aa: CASSPGAGAGLGNEQFF
v_gene: TRBV10-2; abundance: few; d_gene: TRBD1; j_gene: TRBJ2-2; CDR3nt: TGCGCCAGCACCGGGACAGGGGGATTCGCGAACACCGGGGAGCTGTTTTTT; CDR3aa: CASTGTGGFANTGELFF
v_gene: TRBV27; abundance: many; d_gene: -; j_gene: TRBJ2-7; CDR3nt: TGTGCCAGCAGTCCGAACTTCCTCTACGAGCAGTACTTC; CDR3aa: CASSPNFLYEQYF
v_gene: TRBV18; abundance: few; d_gene: -; j_gene: TRBJ2-7; CDR3nt: TGTGCCAGCTCTACCGGTGTTTCAAGCTCCTACGAGCAGTACTTC; CDR3aa: CASSTGVSSSYEQYF
v_gene: TRBV11-2; abundance: -; d_gene: -; j_gene: TRBJ2-7; CDR3nt: TGTGCCAGCAGCTTAAGTCCGGGCTACGAGCAGCACTTC; CDR3aa: CASSLSPGYEQHF
v_gene: TRBV20-1; abundance: many; d_gene: -; j_gene: TRBJ1-1; CDR3nt: TGCAGTGCTTATAGGGAGACTGAAGCTTTCTTT; CDR3aa: CSAYRETEAFF
v_gene: TRBV27; abundance: few; d_gene: TRBD1; j_gene: TRBJ2-3; CDR3nt: TGTGCCAGCACTCCGACAGGGACAACCTCGGATACGCAGTATTTT; CDR3aa: CASTPTGTTSDTQYF
v_gene: TRBV9; abundance: many; d_gene: -; j_gene: TRBJ2-3; CDR3nt: TGTGCCAGCAGCCACAAACCTGACGATGTCGGCGCAGATACGCAGTATTTT; CDR3aa: CASSHKPDDVGADTQYF
v_gene: TRBV5-4; abundance: many; d_gene: -; j_gene: TRBJ2-3; CDR3nt: TGTGCCAGCAGCTTGGCCCTGACAGGACCCAGCACAGATACGCAGTATTTT; CDR3aa: CASSLALTGPSTDTQYF
v_gene: TRBV4-3; abundance: -; d_gene: TRBD1; j_gene: TRBJ2-1; CDR3nt: TGCGCCAGCAGCCACGGGACAGGAGCCTACAATGAGCAGTTCTTC; CDR3aa: CASSHGTGAYNEQFF
v_gene: TRBV12-3/TRBV12-4; abundance: many; d_gene: -; j_gene: TRBJ1-1; CDR3nt: TGTGCCAGCAGGACGACAATAATGAACACTGAAGCTTTCTTT; CDR3aa: CASRTTIMNTEAFF
v_gene: TRBV14; abundance: -; d_gene: -; j_gene: TRBJ2-7; CDR3nt: TGTGCCAGCAGTATAACAGGATTTTGGGGCGAGCAGTACTTC; CDR3aa: CASSITGFWGEQYF
v_gene: TRBV5-6; abundance: -; d_gene: -; j_gene: TRBJ2-1; CDR3nt: TGTGCCAGCAGCTCGGGACTCTCCAATGAGCAGTTCTTC; CDR3aa: CASSSGLSNEQFF
v_gene: TRBV12-3/TRBV12-4; abundance: few; d_gene: -; j_gene: TRBJ2-3; CDR3nt: TGTGCCAGCAGTTTCCAGACCAGCACAGATACGCAGTATTTT; CDR3aa: CASSFQTSTDTQYF
v_gene: TRBV20-1; abundance: many; d_gene: -; j_gene: TRBJ2-3; CDR3nt: TGCAGTGCTAGAGGCCGGGGGACAGATACGCAGTATTTT; CDR3aa: CSARGRGTDTQYF
v_gene: TRBV7-9; abundance: many; d_gene: TRBD2; j_gene: TRBJ2-7; CDR3nt: TGTGCCAGCAGCTCCGGACTAGCGGGGCAAAGCTCCTACGAGCAGTACTTC; CDR3aa: CASSSGLAGQSSYEQYF